Listed here are 15 T cell receptor beta chains from one sample, sequenced in a study of T cells in Graves' hyperthyroidism and ophthalmopathy. TCR beta CDR3 regions were amplified from RNA transcripts. Using the HTBI primer set, a first-round RT-PCR was run on the TCR CDR3. Each CDR3 protein gets one entry after TCRdb re-called the multiplex PCR reads with MiXCR. The sample shows roughly 290,000 distinct CDR3 sequences, roughly 13% of them seen only once. Sample: blood. The receptor set was obtained from a woman aged 40 to 50 with Graves' hyperthyroidism.

In this sample, this clonotype turned up a few times. The chain recombines TRBV5-6 with TRBJ2-5; the D gene is possibly TRBD2 (5 bases). The V gene lost 4 bases and the J gene lost 5 bases, with 15 bases spanning the gap. CDR1 is SGHDT, CDR2 YYEEEE, per germline. The CDR3 runs to 14 residues. CDR3 sequence (DNA): TGTGCCAGCAGCCCCGATCTGGGCGGGGAGACCCAGTACTTC. Its protein is CASSPDLGGETQYF.

V usage is TRBV6-5 and J usage is TRBJ2-7; D gene unclear. V was cut by 2 bases and J by 2 bases, with 13 bases left in between. Germline CDR1 MNHEY, CDR2 SVGAGI. This CDR3 contains 15 residues. The CDR3 DNA follows: TGTGCCAGCAGTTACCAGGTCCTCCCTGCCTACGAGCAGTACTTC. Its translation is CASSYQVLPAYEQYF.

The V call is TRBV18, the J call TRBJ2-1, with D perhaps matching TRBD1 or TRBD2 (6 bases each). The germline gives CDR1 KGHSH, CDR2 LQKENI. V was cut by 2 bases and J by 4 bases, with 9 bases left in between. CDR3 length: 14 residues. CDR3 sequence (DNA): TGTGCCAGCTCACCAGAAGGGGGGTACAATGAGCAGTTCTTC. Amino acids: CASSPEGGYNEQFF. The whole variable domain, filled in from reference TRBV18 and TRBJ2-1, reads NAGVMQNPRHLVRRRGQEARLRCSPMKGHSHVYWYRQLPEEGLKFMVYLQKENIIDESGMPKERFSAEFPKEGPSILRIQQVVRGDSAAYFCASSPEGGYNEQFFGPGTRLTVL.

J is TRBJ2-6 and V is TRBV27, with 12 bases fitting TRBD1. V lost 4 bases and J lost 1; bases outside the gene matches: 5. CDR1 and CDR2 (germline): MNHEY, SMNVEV (reference sequence). The CDR3 loop spans 18 amino acids. CDR3 nucleotides: TGTGCCAGCAGTTGGGGGACAGGGGGCTGGTCTGGGGCCAACGTCCTGACTTTC. This gives the protein CASSWGTGGWSGANVLTF.

Ten or more counts support this clonotype. The chain combines TRBV2 with TRBJ2-5; 10 positions match TRBD1. This CDR3 region has 13 residues. Germline CDR1 and CDR2: SNHLY and FYNNEI. V lost 7 bases and J lost 5; bases outside the gene matches: 4. The CDR3 nucleotides read TGTGCCAGCAAGACAGGGGGCTGGGAGACCCAGTACTTC. Its protein product is CASKTGGWETQYF.

This clonotype has ten or more counts. CDR3 coding DNA: TGTGCCAGCAGCTTGGGAGGGGGCAGTGCAGATACGCAGTATTTT. Protein sequence: CASSLGGGSADTQYF. The chain carries TRBV11-2 and TRBJ2-3, with D perhaps given as TRBD1 or TRBD2 (7 bases each). V shed 3 bases and J shed 4 bases, with 14 bases lying between them. Germline values: CDR1 SGHAT, CDR2 FQNNGV. The CDR3 runs to 15 residues.

Ten or more counts support this clonotype. The chain employs TRBV28 and TRBJ2-7; tentatively, D is TRBD2 (5 bases). The V gene lost 3 bases and the J gene lost 4 bases, with 13 bases spanning the gap. The CDR3 spans 14 residues. The germline gives CDR1 MDHEN, CDR2 SYDVKM. The CDR3 sequence: CASSFVGETYEQYF. CDR3 sequence (DNA): TGTGCCAGCAGTTTTGTGGGAGAGACTTACGAGCAGTACTTC. Full variable domain (outside the CDR3, taken from reference TRBV28 and TRBJ2-7): DVKVTQSSRYLVKRTGEKVFLECVQDMDHENMFWYRQDPGLGLRLIYFSYDVKMKEKGDIPEGYSVSREKKERFSLILESASTNQTSMYLCASSFVGETYEQYFGPGTRLTVT.

This clonotype was recorded many times. This chain joins TRBV2 and TRBJ1-1, with D possibly being TRBD1 (6 bases). CDR1 is SNHLY and CDR2 is FYNNEI in the germline V gene. V lost 4 bases and J lost 3, with 12 bases in between. The length of the CDR3 is 14 residues. CDR3 bases: TGTGCCAGCAGTGGGGGCGGACAGTACACTGAAGCTTTCTTT. Translating it yields CASSGGGQYTEAFF.

This chain uses TRBV29-1 with TRBJ1-1, with 9 bases matching TRBD1. With V trimmed by 7 bases and J by 3 bases, 6 bases remained unmatched. This CDR3 is built from 13 residues. Germline V gene lookup returns CDR1 SQVTM and CDR2 ANQGSEA. The CDR3 region has the DNA TGCAGCGGCCTAGGACAGGGGTACACTGAAGCTTTCTTT. Encoded protein: CSGLGQGYTEAFF. Together with reference TRBV29-1 and TRBJ1-1, the CDR3 gives the full variable domain: SAVISQKPSRDICQRGTSLTIQCQVDSQVTMMFWYRQQPGQSLTLIATANQGSEATYESGFVIDKFPISRPNLTFSTLTVSNMSPEDSSIYLCSGLGQGYTEAFFGQGTRLTVV.

This clonotype was picked up a small number of times. This may stem from a read error, because a much larger clone lies one nucleotide away. The chain has TRBV12-3 or TRBV12-4 and TRBJ2-7; 9 positions agree with TRBD1. The CDR3 covers 14 residues. With V trimmed by 7 bases and J by 2 bases, 6 bases remained unmatched. CDR3 protein: CASTAGTGTYEQYF. The DNA for the CDR3 is TGTGCCAGCACTGCCGGGACAGGGACCTACGAGCAGTACTTC.

This clonotype was seen repeatedly, ten times or more. At one of its ends the junction is not consistent with the germline gene, which may arise from a read error. The rearrangement joins TRBV3-1 to TRBJ1-1, with D maybe TRBD1 (5 bases). Germline CDR1 and CDR2: LGHDT and YNNKEL (reference sequence). CDR3 length equals 13 residues. In DNA form, the CDR3 reads TGTGCCAGCGGCCAAGTGGGGGGAACTGAAGCTTTCTTT. This sequence encodes CASGQVGGTEAFF.

At least ten counts were recorded for this clonotype. The J gene is TRBJ2-5, the V gene TRBV20-1; TRBD2 aligns across 10 bases. CDR3 length: 16 residues. V shed 1 base, J shed 1 base, and the junction held 6 bases outside the gene matches. Germline V gives CDR1 DFQATT, CDR2 SNEGSKA (reference sequence). CDR3 amino acids: CSARVGSGRAQETQYF. Here the CDR3 DNA reads TGCAGTGCTAGAGTGGGAAGCGGGAGGGCCCAAGAGACCCAGTACTTC.

This clonotype was counted between two and nine times. J is TRBJ2-4 and V is TRBV6-9; D assignment may be TRBD1 or TRBD2 (5 bases each). Trimming left V 2 bases short and J 12 bases short, with 8 bases between. The germline gives CDR1 MNHGY, CDR2 SVAAGI. This CDR3 spans 11 amino acids. The CDR3 DNA reads as TGTGCCAGCAGTTATATGGGGGATCAGTACTTC. Its protein product is CASSYMGDQYF.

This clonotype appeared many times. V is TRBV11-2 and J is TRBJ2-2, with unresolved D. V was pared by 1 base and J by 7 bases, with 7 bases between. Germline-derived CDR1 and CDR2 are SGHAT and FQNNGV. The CDR3 totals 13 residues. CDR3 in DNA: TGTGCCAGCAGCTTAGTCCTGGACGGGGAGCTGTTTTTT. Translated, it gives CASSLVLDGELFF.

This clonotype showed up many times. This chain joins TRBV6-1 and TRBJ1-1, with 7 bases aligning to TRBD1. Germline CDR1 is MNHNS and CDR2 is SASEGT. The CDR3 runs to 14 residues. V shed 6 bases, J shed 2 bases, and the junction held 6 bases outside the gene matches. This CDR3 is CASRAPGGNTEAFF. For the CDR3, the DNA is TGTGCCAGCAGGGCCCCAGGGGGTAACACTGAAGCTTTCTTT.